A single sample gave rise to the 27 T cell receptor beta chains below, sequenced in a study of cytomegalovirus exposure and HLA in healthy donors. Sequenced by immunoSEQ multiplex PCR; TCRdb stores in-frame clones only, minus some. The data show about 69,000 clones, around 93% seen once. Sequencing was performed on PBMCs. The receptors stem from a woman between 18 and 29 years old in good health and CMV-seronegative.

The chain uses TRBV10-3 and TRBJ1-3; D remains unclear. Trimming removed 1 base from V and 0 bases from J, with 13 bases in between. CDR1 is ENHRY and CDR2 is SYGVKD in the germline V gene. This CDR3 comprises 17 residues. CDR3 nucleotide sequence: TGTGCCATCAGTGAGTTCTTTTCAGGCTACTCTGGAAACACCATATATTTT. Translated: CAISEFFSGYSGNTIYF.

The CDR3 protein is CASSIEANYGYTF. CDR3 sequence (DNA): TGTGCCAGTAGTATCGAGGCTAACTATGGCTACACCTTC. The chain combines TRBV19 with TRBJ1-2; D is unresolved. V lost 3 bases and J 0 bases, leaving 5 bases between the germline ends. The CDR3 has 13 amino acids. The germline CDR1 and CDR2 sequences are LNHDA and SQIVND (reference sequence). Full variable domain (remainder filled in from reference TRBV19 and TRBJ1-2): DGGITQSPKYLFRKEGQNVTLSCEQNLNHDAMYWYRQDPGQGLRLIYYSQIVNDFQKGDIAEGYSVSREKKESFPLTVTSAQKNPTAFYLCASSIEANYGYTFGSGTRLTVV.

The chain combines TRBV13 with TRBJ2-7; a possible D gene is TRBD2 (6 bases). Germline V gene lookup returns CDR1 PRHDT and CDR2 FYEKMQ (reference sequence). The V end lost 5 bases, the J end lost 0 bases, and 14 bases lay between the germline ends. The length of the CDR3 is 15 residues. CDR3: CASSPLLAPSYEQYF. The CDR3 DNA reads as TGTGCCAGCAGCCCCCTACTAGCTCCCTCCTACGAGCAGTACTTC.

The chain carries TRBV10-3 and TRBJ1-1, with 8 bases that match TRBD1. Germline V CDR1 and CDR2: ENHRY, SYGVKD. V trimming: 9 bases; J trimming: 2 bases; junction bases outside the gene matches: 17. The CDR3 is made up of 17 amino acids. The CDR3, as DNA: TGTGCCATTCGAGAGGGATACGTTGGACAGGGTAACACTGAAGCTTTCTTT. This sequence encodes CAIREGYVGQGNTEAFF.

The V gene is TRBV4-3, the J gene TRBJ1-6, with 8 nucleotides matching TRBD1. Trimming removed 0 bases from V and 10 bases from J; junction bases left unmatched: 8. The CDR3 consists of 16 residues. Germline lookup yields CDR1 LGHNA and CDR2 YSLEER. The CDR3 spells CASSQDFGQGESPLHF. The CDR3 DNA reads TGCGCCAGCAGCCAAGATTTTGGACAGGGAGAATCACCCCTCCACTTT.

The rearrangement joins TRBV28 to TRBJ1-4; TRBD1 might be the D (6 bases). The CDR3 covers 15 residues. V lost 0 bases, J lost 5 bases, and 10 bases lay in between. The germline gives CDR1 MDHEN, CDR2 SYDVKM. The CDR3 nucleotides read TGTGCCAGCAGTTTATGGGGCCAGGGGAATGAAAAACTGTTTTTT. Translation: CASSLWGQGNEKLFF.

The J gene is TRBJ1-2, the V gene TRBV18; D is possibly TRBD1 (5 bases). CDR1 is KGHSH, CDR2 LQKENI, per germline. This CDR3 has 14 amino acids. V was shortened by 1 base and J by 1 base, with 7 bases between the two germline ends. Written as DNA, the CDR3 is TGTGCCAGCTCACCACGACAGAGTAACTATGGCTACACCTTC. It codes for CASSPRQSNYGYTF.

The rearrangement uses TRBV5-5 and TRBJ2-1; 7 bases agree with TRBD1. The CDR3 is made up of 15 amino acids. J lost 7 bases, V lost 2 bases, and 9 bases had no gene match. The germline V gene encodes CDR1 SGHKS and CDR2 YYEKEE (reference sequence). CDR3 nucleotides: TGTGCCAGCAGCTTCGATAGGACAGGCAGGAATGAGCAGTTCTTC. It encodes CASSFDRTGRNEQFF.

The chain carries TRBV30 and TRBJ2-1; tentative D call: TRBD2 (5 bases). Trimming left V 3 bases short and J 6 bases short, with 6 bases between. Germline V CDR1 and CDR2: GTSNPN, SVGIG (reference sequence). This CDR3 has 11 amino acids. CDR3 residues: CAWSLANEQFF. The CDR3 region has the DNA TGTGCCTGGAGCCTAGCCAATGAGCAGTTCTTC.

V is TRBV4-1 and J is TRBJ2-3; 9 bases line up with TRBD1. After removal of 2 bases from V and 4 bases from J, the junction contained 4 bases not matched to a gene. The CDR3 length is 15 residues. Germline CDR1 MGHRA, CDR2 YSYEKL. CDR3 in DNA: TGCGCCAGCAGCCAACCGGGACAGGGACCAGATACGCAGTATTTT. Amino acids: CASSQPGQGPDTQYF.

The count of this clone is one. In DNA form, the CDR3 reads TGTGCCAGCAGCTCCCAGGGGGCGGGGTACGGCTACACCTTC. Translated, it gives CASSSQGAGYGYTF. The genes are TRBV7-9 and TRBJ1-2, with 8 bases aligning to TRBD1. The germline V gene has CDR1 SEHNR and CDR2 FQNEAQ (reference sequence). This CDR3 is built from 14 residues. V lost 4 bases to trimming and J lost 8 bases; unmatched junction nucleotides: 9.

The chain joins TRBV19 to TRBJ1-2, with D uncertain. The CDR3 runs to 15 residues. CDR1 and CDR2 (germline): LNHDA, SQIVND (reference sequence). V was cut by 5 bases and J by 4 bases, with 17 bases left in between. The CDR3 loop is CASSLDPGGPYGYTF. The CDR3 DNA sequence: TGTGCCAGTAGTCTGGACCCGGGAGGGCCCTATGGCTACACCTTC.

V and J are TRBV19 and TRBJ2-1, with D maybe TRBD2 (5 bases). The CDR3 has 14 residues. Germline V gene data show CDR1 as LNHDA and CDR2 as SQIVND (reference sequence). The V and J ends lost 3 bases and 3 bases respectively, with 9 bases between them. The CDR3 loop is CASSIARVYNEQFF. The CDR3, as DNA: TGTGCCAGTAGTATTGCGCGGGTCTACAATGAGCAGTTCTTC.

The chain combines TRBV28 with TRBJ1-2; 9 bases are shared with TRBD1. CDR3 length: 17 amino acids. Germline V CDR1 and CDR2: MDHEN, SYDVKM. Trimming cost V 5 bases and J 2 bases; bases outside gene matches: 12. For the CDR3, the DNA is TGTGCCAGCAGTCTCGACTTGGGGACAGGGATAAACTATGGCTACACCTTC. Translating gives CASSLDLGTGINYGYTF.

This chain uses TRBV9 with TRBJ2-1, with D possibly being TRBD2 (5 bases). V gave up 2 bases and J gave up 5 bases, with 5 bases separating them. The CDR3 extends over 12 amino acids. The V gene's germline CDR1 is SGDLS and CDR2 YYNGEE. This chain's CDR3 is CASSVSDNEQFF. The CDR3 DNA is TGTGCCAGCAGCGTTAGCGACAATGAGCAGTTCTTC.

The CDR3 here is CASSTGSTDTQYF. CDR3 in DNA: TGTGCCAGCAGTACAGGGTCGACAGATACGCAGTATTTT. The V and J genes are TRBV6-4 and TRBJ2-3, with D maybe TRBD1 (6 bases). This CDR3 region has 13 residues. Germline V gives CDR1 MRHNA, CDR2 SNTAGT. Deletions cut 5 bases from V and 3 bases from J, with 9 bases between.

The V and J genes are TRBV19 and TRBJ1-1; no firm D call. Germline CDR1 LNHDA, CDR2 SQIVND (reference sequence). The CDR3 is 15 residues long. Trimming took off 5 bases at V and 5 bases at J, with 18 bases between the two ends. CDR3 nucleotides: TGTGCCAGTAGTCCCCGTGCGGATAGGAGGACTGAAGCTTTCTTT. Its protein is CASSPRADRRTEAFF.

The V gene is TRBV19, the J gene TRBJ2-2; 7 positions agree with TRBD2. The CDR3 runs to 16 residues. V gave up 1 base and J gave up 1 base; unmatched junction bases: 3. In germline, CDR1 is LNHDA, CDR2 SQIVND (reference sequence). Here the CDR3 reads CASSIGTGGNTGELFF. The CDR3 DNA is TGTGCCAGTAGTATAGGGACGGGAGGGAACACCGGGGAGCTGTTTTTT.

The chain joins TRBV6-4 to TRBJ2-3, with 8 bases aligning to TRBD2. Germline V gives CDR1 MRHNA, CDR2 SNTAGT. V shed 4 bases and J 2 bases; nucleotides not matched to a gene: 2. CDR3 length: 14 residues. CDR3 protein: CASSAGGATDTQYF. CDR3 bases: TGTGCCAGCAGTGCCGGGGGGGCCACAGATACGCAGTATTTT.

The chain combines TRBV29-1 with TRBJ2-2; TRBD1 is a possible D gene (6 bases). This CDR3 is built from 12 residues. The V end was cut by 5 bases, the J end by 3 bases, with 7 bases between. The germline V gene has CDR1 SQVTM and CDR2 ANQGSEA. CDR3 amino acids: CSVTGYTGELFF. In nucleotides, the CDR3 is TGCAGCGTTACAGGGTACACCGGGGAGCTGTTTTTT.

This chain uses TRBV27 with TRBJ1-5, with D maybe TRBD1 (6 bases). The CDR3 is 15 amino acids. Looked up from germline, CDR1 is MNHEY and CDR2 is SMNVEV (reference sequence). V lost 8 bases and J lost 0, with 14 bases in between. CDR3 residues: CASRGQWDSNQPQHF. The CDR3 nucleotides read TGTGCCAGCCGAGGACAGTGGGATAGCAATCAGCCCCAGCATTTT.

The chain carries TRBV10-1 and TRBJ1-1; D remains ambiguous. V lost 0 bases to trimming and J lost 0 bases, with 5 bases between them. This CDR3 spans 14 amino acids. Looked up from germline, CDR1 is WNHNN and CDR2 is SYGVQD (reference sequence). CDR3 sequence: CASSESGMNTEAFF. For the CDR3, the DNA is TGCGCCAGCAGTGAGTCGGGCATGAACACTGAAGCTTTCTTT.

V usage is TRBV11-2 and J usage is TRBJ1-2; 7 nucleotides line up with TRBD1. J was trimmed by 4 bases and V by 5 bases; bases with no gene match: 10. Germline loops: CDR1 SGHAT, CDR2 FQNNGV. This CDR3 region has 15 residues. CDR3 bases: TGTGCCAGCAGCCCGGGGACAGAGTCTGTCTATGGCTACACCTTC. Its protein is CASSPGTESVYGYTF.

The V and J genes are TRBV9 and TRBJ1-1; 8 nucleotides line up with TRBD1. Germline V gene data show CDR1 as SGDLS and CDR2 as YYNGEE. This CDR3 has 17 amino acids. The junction had 12 bases not matched to a gene; V was cut back by 0 bases and J by 5 bases. DNA of the CDR3: TGTGCCAGCAGCGTAGCCCCCCTTGGACAGGGAGGAACTGAAGCTTTCTTT. Its translation is CASSVAPLGQGGTEAFF.

V is TRBV6-5 and J is TRBJ1-2; no reliable D call. The CDR3 runs to 13 residues. Trimming cost V 5 bases and J 10 bases, with 17 bases left between them. Germline loops: CDR1 MNHEY, CDR2 SVGAGI. Here the CDR3 DNA reads TGTGCCAGCAGTCCAGGACCCGAGGGAATCTACACCTTC. Its translation: CASSPGPEGIYTF.

The rearrangement links TRBV10-2 to TRBJ2-3, with 10 bases identical to TRBD2. The germline V gene encodes CDR1 WSHSY and CDR2 SAAADI. CDR3 length equals 14 residues. J lost 4 bases, V lost 5 bases, and 3 bases had no gene match. The CDR3 nucleotides are TGCGCCAGCAGTCTAGCGGGAGTCCCAGATACGCAGTATTTT. It specifies CASSLAGVPDTQYF.

This clone was seen once. This rearrangement joins TRBV11-2 to TRBJ1-1; TRBD1 aligns across 7 bases. The CDR3 runs 15 residues. CDR1 is SGHAT, CDR2 FQNNGV, per germline. Trimming removed 1 base from V and 11 bases from J; junction bases left unmatched: 13. CDR3 in amino acids: CASSLASGRDREAFF. In nucleotides, the CDR3 is TGTGCCAGCAGCTTAGCGTCGGGTAGAGACAGGGAGGCTTTCTTT.